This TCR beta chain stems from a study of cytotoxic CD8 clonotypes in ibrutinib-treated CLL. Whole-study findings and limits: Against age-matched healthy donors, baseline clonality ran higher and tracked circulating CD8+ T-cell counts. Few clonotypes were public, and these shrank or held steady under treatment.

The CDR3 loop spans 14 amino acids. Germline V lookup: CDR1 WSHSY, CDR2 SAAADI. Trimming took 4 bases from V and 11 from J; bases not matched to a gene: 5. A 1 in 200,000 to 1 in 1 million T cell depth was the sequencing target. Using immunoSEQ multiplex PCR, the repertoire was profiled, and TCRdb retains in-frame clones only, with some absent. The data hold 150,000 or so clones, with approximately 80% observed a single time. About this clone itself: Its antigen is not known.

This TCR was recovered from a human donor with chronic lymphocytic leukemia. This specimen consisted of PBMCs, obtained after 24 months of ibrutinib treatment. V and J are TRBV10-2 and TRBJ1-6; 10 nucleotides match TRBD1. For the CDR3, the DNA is TGCGCCAGCAGTGTAGCCGGGACAGGGGCACCCCTCCACTTT. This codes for CASSVAGTGAPLHF.